This entry describes one T cell receptor (beta chain). As yet, its antigen is unknown. Using a J-beta primer mix together with a sample-barcoded 5' primer, a second PCR was run for about 7 to 12 cycles. Each cDNA molecule carried a tag from a template-switch adaptor that contained 12 random nucleotides. The yield of each sample was at least 2.5 million CDR3-containing paired-end reads. TCRdb re-called the 5' RACE reads with MiXCR, one entry per CDR3 protein. There are under 2 million distinct CDR3 sequences in the sample; almost 35% occur only once, and roughly 12% lies in the top ten. This entry belongs to a study of blood T cells in healthy people across ages. The study, taken as a whole, reports: TCR beta diversity per million T cells fell roughly linearly with age.

The CDR3 sequence is 14 residues long. V lost 3 bases, J lost 6 bases, and 14 bases lay in between. Germline V gene lookup returns CDR1 SNHLY and CDR2 FYNNEI. Ten milliliters of peripheral blood were drawn from each donor into EDTA-treated tubes. This receptor was identified in a woman in her 30s in good health. Specimen: blood. J is TRBJ1-2 and V is TRBV2; D might be TRBD1 (5 bases). CDR3 protein: CASSDRRVLHGYTF. For the CDR3, the DNA is TGTGCCAGCAGTGATCGCAGGGTCCTGCATGGCTACACCTTC.